This T cell receptor beta chain originates from a study of T cell responses to AZD1222 COVID-19 vaccine. Sequenced by immunoSEQ multiplex PCR; TCRdb stores in-frame clones only, minus some. The table lists around 150,000 clones, about 95% of them singletons. Study findings and constraints: Only a handful of AZD1222 recipients, six or seven in all, had baseline seropositivity. Repertoire collection took place solely once the T cell response had peaked. Spike regions recognized by vaccine-associated CD4 TCRs spanned the protein, led by 160-218 and 743-854. White British donors predominated, females outnumbered males, and clonal diversity was possibly underestimated.

This clone was found once. The antigen is unknown. The CDR3 has 13 residues. Germline CDR1 SGDLS, CDR2 YYNGEE. The ends were cut back, 4 bases at V and 2 bases at J, with 6 bases in the middle. The sequence derives from an adult in good health. The sample was peripheral blood, taken on day 0 of AZD1222 vaccination. The chain is built from TRBV9 and TRBJ2-2; D remains ambiguous. The CDR3 sequence is CASSTLNTGELFF. In nucleotides, the CDR3 is TGTGCCAGCAGCACTCTAAACACCGGGGAGCTGTTTTTT.